This is a list of T cell receptor beta chains from one sample in a study of molecular identifiers for immune sequencing clone quantification. TCRdb reprocessed the PCR reads via MiXCR and lists one record per CDR3 protein. The sample carries roughly 320,000 distinct CDR3 sequences, roughly 24% recorded once. The sample taken for sequencing was naive CD8+ T cells from blood, with Jurkat cell RNA spiked in. The source of these receptors is a human donor in good health. Some libraries in this study had Jurkat cell RNA spiked in. The conserved cysteine and the conserved F or W are not part of the CDR3 here. The order of the fields is V gene, J gene, CDR3 protein.

v_call: TRBV20-1; j_call: TRBJ1-5; cdr3_aa: SARDRGQGQPQH
v_call: TRBV29-1; j_call: TRBJ2-7; cdr3_aa: SVPGPGLGAEQY
v_call: TRBV30; j_call: TRBJ2-1; cdr3_aa: AWSGQPYNEQF
v_call: TRBV11-2; j_call: TRBJ2-1; cdr3_aa: ASSSGGGGTLSSYNEQF
v_call: TRBV7-9; j_call: TRBJ2-7; cdr3_aa: ASSSTSGTTYGQY
v_call: TRBV29-1; j_call: TRBJ1-1; cdr3_aa: SVEGQGAEAF
v_call: TRBV27; j_call: TRBJ2-3; cdr3_aa: ASSLAGRAASGPTTDTQY
v_call: TRBV3-1; j_call: TRBJ2-1; cdr3_aa: ASSQGVMYNEQF
v_call: TRBV28; j_call: TRBJ2-7; cdr3_aa: ASNAYTYSYEQY
v_call: TRBV24-1; j_call: TRBJ2-1; cdr3_aa: ATSPGTSSGSYNEQF
v_call: TRBV28; j_call: TRBJ2-7; cdr3_aa: ASSPLQLASRRYEQY
v_call: TRBV6-2/TRBV6-3; j_call: TRBJ2-1; cdr3_aa: ASSYVLDPWNEQF
v_call: TRBV24-1; j_call: TRBJ2-1; cdr3_aa: ATSDSVRTSYNEQF
v_call: TRBV27; j_call: TRBJ2-7; cdr3_aa: ASSLGTAYEQY
v_call: TRBV19; j_call: TRBJ1-5; cdr3_aa: VSSIVAGALDQPQH
v_call: TRBV6-2/TRBV6-3; j_call: TRBJ1-1; cdr3_aa: ASRQGLRQGWTEAF
v_call: TRBV5-6; j_call: TRBJ1-1; cdr3_aa: ASSPPKLNTEAF
v_call: TRBV4-1; j_call: TRBJ2-3; cdr3_aa: ASSPTGPADTQY
v_call: TRBV28; j_call: TRBJ2-7; cdr3_aa: ASSSLRGAYEQY
v_call: TRBV15; j_call: NA; cdr3_aa: ATSRSGQSNQPQY
v_call: TRBV5-1; j_call: TRBJ2-7; cdr3_aa: ASRQGGYEQY
v_call: TRBV7-6; j_call: TRBJ1-5; cdr3_aa: ASSLGQGISGQPQH
v_call: TRBV11-2; j_call: TRBJ2-1; cdr3_aa: ASTVSGTGGDQQF
v_call: TRBV5-6; j_call: TRBJ2-1; cdr3_aa: ASSLFTRNYNEQF
v_call: TRBV28; j_call: TRBJ2-5; cdr3_aa: ASNRDRGQETQY
v_call: TRBV28; j_call: TRBJ2-3; cdr3_aa: ASSLTTETQY
v_call: TRBV12-5; j_call: TRBJ2-7; cdr3_aa: ASAPPGTPYEQY
v_call: TRBV7-3; j_call: TRBJ2-1; cdr3_aa: ASSSNKGRDRDEQF
v_call: TRBV20-1; j_call: TRBJ2-7; cdr3_aa: SAPGTGEFSEQY
v_call: TRBV7-9; j_call: TRBJ1-4; cdr3_aa: ASSHLNEKLF
v_call: TRBV13; j_call: TRBJ2-2; cdr3_aa: ASSYGQGLTGELF